The rows below give T cell receptor beta chains drawn from one sample of a study of Tregs in tolerant kidney transplant recipients. Profiled with immunoSEQ multiplex PCR; TCRdb holds only in-frame clones, not every one. Here the sample spans around 98,000 clones, roughly 93% being singletons. The material was CD4+ T cells from blood, obtained before the transplant. The receptors stem from a human donor who received a combined kidney and bone marrow transplant. Each CDR3 is given with its conserved first and last residue. The order of the fields is clone size, D gene, V gene, J gene, CDR3 protein, CDR3 DNA. The D gene is left open where the match is weak. A row's size may be missing; if present it is once, few, many or a size class.

clone size: -
D gene: -
V gene: TRBV19
J gene: TRBJ1-1
CDR3 protein: CASSTKRQANTEAFF
CDR3 DNA: TGTGCCAGTAGCACAAAAAGACAGGCTAACACTGAAGCTTTCTTT

clone size: -
D gene: TRBD1
V gene: TRBV27
J gene: TRBJ1-5
CDR3 protein: CASRHRDRDHSNQPQHF
CDR3 DNA: TGTGCCAGCAGGCACCGGGACAGGGACCATAGCAATCAGCCCCAGCATTTT

clone size: -
D gene: TRBD2
V gene: TRBV19
J gene: TRBJ2-1
CDR3 protein: CASSMGGRVHNEQFF
CDR3 DNA: TGTGCCAGTAGTATGGGCGGGAGGGTCCACAATGAGCAGTTCTTC

clone size: -
D gene: TRBD2
V gene: TRBV7-9
J gene: TRBJ2-7
CDR3 protein: CASSNLISGGKTYEQYF
CDR3 DNA: TGTGCCAGCAGCAATCTCATTAGCGGGGGTAAAACCTACGAGCAGTACTTC

clone size: -
D gene: -
V gene: TRBV19
J gene: TRBJ1-5
CDR3 protein: CASSIVTGSSNQPQHF
CDR3 DNA: TGTGCCAGTAGTATTGTTACAGGGTCGAGCAATCAGCCCCAGCATTTT

clone size: -
D gene: TRBD1
V gene: TRBV5-1
J gene: TRBJ1-2
CDR3 protein: CASSPTGWNYGYTF
CDR3 DNA: TGCGCCAGCAGCCCGACAGGGTGGAACTATGGCTACACCTTC

clone size: -
D gene: -
V gene: TRBV9
J gene: TRBJ2-2
CDR3 protein: CASSSTGSGELFF
CDR3 DNA: TGTGCCAGCAGCTCTACAGGGTCCGGGGAGCTGTTTTTT

clone size: -
D gene: TRBD2
V gene: TRBV5-1
J gene: TRBJ2-3
CDR3 protein: CASSLASTSGGPLGTDTQYF
CDR3 DNA: TGCGCCAGCAGCTTGGCGAGTACTAGCGGGGGCCCTCTCGGCACAGATACGCAGTATTTT

clone size: -
D gene: -
V gene: TRBV30
J gene: TRBJ1-6
CDR3 protein: CAWSLARSSYNSPLHF
CDR3 DNA: TGTGCCTGGAGCCTAGCACGGAGCTCCTATAATTCCCCCCTCCACTTT

clone size: -
D gene: TRBD2
V gene: TRBV29-1
J gene: TRBJ2-1
CDR3 protein: CSVPWPSGSYNEQFF
CDR3 DNA: TGCAGCGTCCCTTGGCCTAGCGGGTCCTACAATGAGCAGTTCTTC

clone size: -
D gene: -
V gene: TRBV30
J gene: TRBJ2-5
CDR3 protein: CAWSTQYQETQYF
CDR3 DNA: TGTGCCTGGAGTACCCAGTACCAAGAGACCCAGTACTTC

clone size: -
D gene: TRBD2
V gene: TRBV18
J gene: TRBJ2-7
CDR3 protein: CASSPLAGAVEQYF
CDR3 DNA: TGTGCCAGCTCACCACTAGCGGGAGCTGTCGAGCAGTACTTC

clone size: -
D gene: -
V gene: TRBV7-6
J gene: TRBJ2-1
CDR3 protein: CASSLQQVGADNEQFF
CDR3 DNA: TGTGCCAGCAGCCTACAACAGGTAGGGGCGGACAATGAGCAGTTCTTC

clone size: -
D gene: TRBD1
V gene: TRBV19
J gene: TRBJ2-7
CDR3 protein: CASSFSYRGYEQYF
CDR3 DNA: TGTGCCAGTAGTTTCTCGTACAGGGGATACGAGCAGTACTTC

clone size: -
D gene: -
V gene: TRBV5-4
J gene: TRBJ2-3
CDR3 protein: CASSPDRYTDTQYF
CDR3 DNA: TGTGCCAGCAGCCCGGACAGATACACAGATACGCAGTATTTT

clone size: -
D gene: -
V gene: TRBV28
J gene: TRBJ2-5
CDR3 protein: CASSFTTETQYF
CDR3 DNA: TGTGCCAGCAGTTTTACCACTGAGACCCAGTACTTC

clone size: few
D gene: TRBD1
V gene: TRBV5-6
J gene: TRBJ1-6
CDR3 protein: CASSKDRGSSPLHF
CDR3 DNA: TGTGCCAGCAGCAAGGACAGGGGTAGTTCACCCCTCCACTTT

clone size: -
D gene: TRBD2
V gene: TRBV5-6
J gene: TRBJ2-3
CDR3 protein: CASSSTNPSGPSTDTQYF
CDR3 DNA: TGTGCCAGCAGCTCCACTAACCCTAGCGGTCCTAGCACAGATACGCAGTATTTT

clone size: few
D gene: TRBD1
V gene: TRBV30
J gene: TRBJ1-1
CDR3 protein: CAWSSILSGTANTEAFF
CDR3 DNA: TGTGCCTGGAGCTCAATCCTGTCCGGGACAGCGAACACTGAAGCTTTCTTT

clone size: -
D gene: TRBD2
V gene: TRBV5-1
J gene: TRBJ2-2
CDR3 protein: CASSLGLDLGELFF
CDR3 DNA: TGCGCCAGCAGTCTGGGACTAGACCTCGGGGAGCTGTTTTTT

clone size: -
D gene: -
V gene: TRBV7-2
J gene: TRBJ1-2
CDR3 protein: CASSFAEGDYGYTF
CDR3 DNA: TGTGCCAGCAGCTTCGCCGAGGGGGACTATGGCTACACCTTC

clone size: -
D gene: -
V gene: TRBV6-6
J gene: TRBJ1-6
CDR3 protein: CASRNEGGNNSPLHF
CDR3 DNA: TGTGCCAGCAGAAATGAGGGTGGGAATAATTCCCCCCTCCACTTT

clone size: -
D gene: -
V gene: TRBV6-1
J gene: TRBJ2-4
CDR3 protein: CASSEEDSRNIQYF
CDR3 DNA: TGTGCCAGCAGTGAGGAGGACAGCAGAAACATTCAGTACTTC

clone size: -
D gene: TRBD1
V gene: TRBV20-1
J gene: TRBJ2-1
CDR3 protein: CSASRGHEQFF
CDR3 DNA: TGCAGTGCTTCCAGGGGGCATGAGCAGTTCTTC

clone size: few
D gene: -
V gene: TRBV7-3
J gene: TRBJ2-5
CDR3 protein: CASSPQTGERETQYF
CDR3 DNA: TGTGCCAGCAGCCCCCAGACAGGAGAAAGGGAGACCCAGTACTTC

clone size: -
D gene: TRBD2
V gene: TRBV4-1
J gene: TRBJ2-1
CDR3 protein: CASSRRLAGEDNEQFF
CDR3 DNA: TGCGCCAGCAGCCGTAGACTAGCGGGAGAGGACAATGAGCAGTTCTTC

clone size: -
D gene: -
V gene: TRBV2
J gene: TRBJ1-1
CDR3 protein: CASSDGGAGNTEAFF
CDR3 DNA: TGTGCCAGCAGTGACGGCGGGGCAGGGAACACTGAAGCTTTCTTT

clone size: -
D gene: -
V gene: TRBV29-1
J gene: TRBJ2-7
CDR3 protein: CSIGQSSYEQYF
CDR3 DNA: TGCAGTATTGGGCAGAGCTCCTACGAGCAGTACTTC

clone size: -
D gene: -
V gene: TRBV10-3
J gene: TRBJ1-2
CDR3 protein: CAISDGANYGYTF
CDR3 DNA: TGTGCCATCAGTGATGGGGCGAACTATGGCTACACCTTC

clone size: -
D gene: -
V gene: TRBV6-5
J gene: TRBJ1-2
CDR3 protein: CASSQGYGYTF
CDR3 DNA: TGTGCCAGCAGTCAGGGCTATGGCTACACCTTC

clone size: -
D gene: TRBD1
V gene: TRBV6-1
J gene: TRBJ2-7
CDR3 protein: CASDREIDHEQYF
CDR3 DNA: TGTGCCAGCGACAGGGAGATCGACCACGAGCAGTACTTC

clone size: -
D gene: TRBD1
V gene: TRBV5-1
J gene: TRBJ2-7
CDR3 protein: CASSSNGQGIVYEQYF
CDR3 DNA: TGCGCCAGCAGCTCCAACGGACAGGGGATTGTGTACGAGCAGTACTTC

clone size: once
D gene: TRBD2
V gene: TRBV11-3
J gene: TRBJ2-1
CDR3 protein: CASSFRASGQHNEQFF
CDR3 DNA: TGTGCCAGCAGCTTTCGGGCTAGCGGGCAGCACAATGAGCAGTTCTTC

clone size: -
D gene: TRBD1
V gene: TRBV30
J gene: TRBJ2-3
CDR3 protein: CAWSTGGTDTQYF
CDR3 DNA: TGTGCCTGGAGTACAGGGGGCACAGATACGCAGTATTTT

clone size: -
D gene: TRBD2
V gene: TRBV6-5
J gene: TRBJ2-2
CDR3 protein: CASGSGGANGELFF
CDR3 DNA: TGTGCCAGCGGCAGCGGGGGGGCCAACGGGGAGCTGTTTTTT

clone size: -
D gene: -
V gene: TRBV4-2
J gene: TRBJ1-5
CDR3 protein: CASSQAWGESNQPQHF
CDR3 DNA: TGTGCCAGCAGCCAAGCTTGGGGGGAGAGCAATCAGCCCCAGCATTTT

clone size: -
D gene: TRBD1
V gene: TRBV5-1
J gene: TRBJ2-1
CDR3 protein: CASSRGFTGGNEQFF
CDR3 DNA: TGCGCCAGCAGCCGGGGATTTACAGGGGGCAATGAGCAGTTCTTC